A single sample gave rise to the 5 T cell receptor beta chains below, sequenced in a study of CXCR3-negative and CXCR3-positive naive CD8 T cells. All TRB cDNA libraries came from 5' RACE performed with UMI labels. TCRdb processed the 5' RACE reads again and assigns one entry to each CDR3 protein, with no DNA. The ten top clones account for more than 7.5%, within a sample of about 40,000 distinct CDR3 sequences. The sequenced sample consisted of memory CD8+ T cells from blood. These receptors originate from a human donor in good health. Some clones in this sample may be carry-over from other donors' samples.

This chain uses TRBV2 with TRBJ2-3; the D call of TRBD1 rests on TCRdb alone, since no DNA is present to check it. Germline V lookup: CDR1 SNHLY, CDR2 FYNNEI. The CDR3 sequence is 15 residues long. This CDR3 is CASTPQRQGSDTQYF.

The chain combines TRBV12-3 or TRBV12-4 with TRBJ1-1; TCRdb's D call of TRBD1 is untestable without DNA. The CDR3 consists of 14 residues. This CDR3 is CASSLWGQTTEAFF.

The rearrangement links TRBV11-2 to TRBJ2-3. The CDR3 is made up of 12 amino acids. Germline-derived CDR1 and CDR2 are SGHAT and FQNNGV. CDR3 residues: CASSFVSDTQYF.

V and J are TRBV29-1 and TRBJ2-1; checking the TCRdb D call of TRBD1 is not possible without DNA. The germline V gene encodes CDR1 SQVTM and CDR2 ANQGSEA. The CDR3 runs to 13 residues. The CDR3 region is CSAFEGTNNEQFF.

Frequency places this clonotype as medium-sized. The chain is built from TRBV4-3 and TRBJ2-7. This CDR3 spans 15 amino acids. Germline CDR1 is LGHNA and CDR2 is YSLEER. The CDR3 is CASSQVHPGLYEQYF.